The 28 T cell receptor beta chains listed next were all sequenced from one sample in a study of long-term antiretroviral therapy in people with HIV. Sequencing used immunoSEQ v3.0 at survey level. TCRdb's copy holds only in-frame clones and misses some; the assay was immunoSEQ multiplex PCR. The table lists almost 35,000 clones, 70% to 90% of them singletons. Sequencing used unsorted PBMCs, obtained just over 2.7 years before starting antiretroviral therapy. The receptors stem from a woman in her twenties or thirties with HIV.

The V call is TRBV6-1, the J call TRBJ1-2; 11 positions match TRBD1. Germline assignment: CDR1 MNHNS and CDR2 SASEGT. The CDR3 has 13 residues. The J segment lost 8 bases and the V segment lost 4 bases, leaving 3 bases of the junction unmatched. CDR3 sequence: CASSVGTGGGYTF. The CDR3 DNA is TGTGCCAGCAGTGTTGGGACAGGGGGAGGCTACACCTTC.

The V call is TRBV10-3, the J call TRBJ2-1, with TRBD2 matching 9 bases. Germline V gene lookup returns CDR1 ENHRY and CDR2 SYGVKD. The V segment lost 6 bases and the J segment 8 bases; nucleotides outside the gene matches: 5. This CDR3 region has 13 residues. The CDR3 spells CAISPGTSHEQFF. The CDR3 coding sequence is TGTGCCATCAGCCCCGGGACTAGCCATGAGCAGTTCTTC.

This clone was picked up a small number of times. The V call is TRBV6-1, the J call TRBJ1-3; a weak D match, TRBD1 (5 bases). The CDR3 sequence is 15 residues long. V lost 6 bases to trimming and J lost 5 bases, with 17 bases between them. Germline CDR1 MNHNS, CDR2 SASEGT. CDR3 region: CASSASSQGRNTIYF. As DNA, the CDR3 is TGTGCCAGCAGCGCCAGCAGCCAGGGAAGAAACACCATATATTTT.

The rearrangement links TRBV30 to TRBJ1-1; 8 nucleotides match TRBD1. Germline V gene sequence: CDR1 GTSNPN, CDR2 SVGIG (reference sequence). CDR3 size: 17 residues. J lost 5 bases, V lost 4 bases, and 18 bases had no gene match. The CDR3 is CAWILGTGGSVRTEAFF. For the CDR3, the DNA is TGTGCCTGGATCCTCGGGACAGGTGGGAGCGTGCGAACTGAAGCTTTCTTT.

The genes are TRBV11-2 and TRBJ1-2; tentative D call: TRBD1 (6 bases). V gave up 5 bases and J gave up 5 bases, with 15 bases separating them. Germline CDR1 SGHAT, CDR2 FQNNGV. The CDR3 has 14 residues. DNA of the CDR3: TGTGCCAGCAGCCCGTTTGGGGGCAGGTATGGCTACACCTTC. As protein: CASSPFGGRYGYTF.

Sample share makes this clone medium-sized. The genes are TRBV19 and TRBJ1-5; D perhaps matches TRBD1 (6 bases). This CDR3 is 16 amino acids long. Trimming removed 5 bases from V and 3 bases from J, with 17 bases in between. Germline V lookup: CDR1 LNHDA, CDR2 SQIVND (reference sequence). CDR3 sequence reads: CASSSTPDSVNQPQHF. The CDR3 coding sequence is TGTGCCAGTAGTTCTACCCCGGACAGCGTCAATCAGCCCCAGCATTTT.

The chain recombines TRBV5-5 with TRBJ2-5; 7 positions match TRBD2. The CDR3 contains 15 residues. CDR1 and CDR2 (germline): SGHKS, YYEKEE (reference sequence). J gave up 2 bases and V 0 bases, and 4 bases lay outside the gene matches. This CDR3 is CASSLGEGRQETQYF. The CDR3 bases are TGTGCCAGCAGCTTGGGGGAGGGGCGACAAGAGACCCAGTACTTC.

The J gene is TRBJ1-6, the V gene TRBV11-3; a possible D gene is TRBD1 (6 bases). The CDR3 is made up of 13 amino acids. The germline V gene has CDR1 SGHNT and CDR2 YENEEA. Deletions cut 5 bases from V and 10 bases from J, with 12 bases between. For the CDR3, the DNA is TGTGCCAGCAGCCAGGGGTTAGGCTCACCCCTCCACTTT. Its protein is CASSQGLGSPLHF. The whole variable domain, filled in from reference TRBV11-3 and TRBJ1-6, reads EAGVVQSPRYKIIEKKQPVAFWCNPISGHNTLYWYLQNLGQGPELLIRYENEEAVDDSQLPKDRFSAERLKGVDSTLKIQPAELGDSAVYLCASSQGLGSPLHFGNGTRLTVT.

The V call is TRBV9, the J call TRBJ1-2; a weak D match, TRBD1 (5 bases). Germline CDR1 SGDLS, CDR2 YYNGEE. CDR3 length: 11 residues. V lost 4 bases to trimming and J lost 7 bases, with 8 bases between them. CDR3 sequence (DNA): TGTGCCAGCAGCCAGGGCGCTGGCTACACCTTC. Translated: CASSQGAGYTF.

V is TRBV4-1 and J is TRBJ2-1; D is possibly TRBD1 (5 bases). Germline values: CDR1 MGHRA, CDR2 YSYEKL. CDR3 length: 15 residues. The V and J ends lost 8 bases and 8 bases respectively, with 22 bases between them. CDR3 sequence reads: CASGAPDTLRYEQFF. In DNA form, the CDR3 reads TGCGCCAGCGGAGCTCCGGACACCCTACGCTATGAGCAGTTCTTC.

The chain has TRBV7-2 and TRBJ1-1; D unclear. V lost 7 bases, J lost 8 bases, and 14 bases lay in between. The germline V gene encodes CDR1 SGHTA and CDR2 FQGNSA. The CDR3 has 12 amino acids. The CDR3 region has the DNA TGTGCCAGCACTCTGAGGCCTCAGGAAGCTTTCTTT. It yields the protein CASTLRPQEAFF.

The chain couples TRBV20-1 to TRBJ2-3; weak D call: TRBD1 (5 bases). The CDR3 is 11 residues long. Trimming left V 4 bases short and J 6 bases short, with 8 bases between. Germline V gene lookup returns CDR1 DFQATT and CDR2 SNEGSKA (reference sequence). CDR3 protein: CSAKTADTQYF. The CDR3 DNA follows: TGCAGTGCTAAGACAGCCGATACGCAGTATTTT.

V gene TRBV7-3 combines with J gene TRBJ2-5; a weak D match, TRBD1 (6 bases). The CDR3 has 14 residues. V gave up 5 bases and J gave up 1 base, with 11 bases separating them. Germline values: CDR1 SGHTA, CDR2 FQGTGA. The CDR3 loop reads CASSVTGRQETQYF. The CDR3, as DNA: TGTGCCAGCAGCGTCACAGGGCGCCAAGAGACCCAGTACTTC.

The J gene is TRBJ1-5, the V gene TRBV29-1; D is unresolved. Germline V gene sequence: CDR1 SQVTM, CDR2 ANQGSEA. This CDR3 has 13 amino acids. With 4 bases removed from V and 5 bases from J, the gap between germline ends came to 12 bases. The CDR3 protein is CSVVWQADQPQHF. The CDR3 DNA reads as TGCAGCGTTGTTTGGCAGGCCGATCAGCCCCAGCATTTT.

This chain connects TRBV18 to TRBJ2-3; TRBD2 agrees at 10 bases. This CDR3 is built from 22 residues. In germline, CDR1 is KGHSH, CDR2 LQKENI. V lost 3 bases to trimming and J lost 2 bases; unmatched junction nucleotides: 23. The DNA for the CDR3 is TGTGCCAGCTCACCCACGATCGCCCCCTTGGGTAGCGGGGGGATGTACACAGATACGCAGTATTTT. It encodes CASSPTIAPLGSGGMYTDTQYF.

V usage is TRBV5-1 and J usage is TRBJ2-5, with 9 bases fitting TRBD1. The CDR3 extends over 14 amino acids. The germline CDR1 and CDR2 sequences are SGHRS and YFSETQ. Losses at the gene ends were 4 bases for V and 5 bases for J; bases not matched to a gene: 6. The CDR3 loop reads CASSATGGRETQYF. The CDR3 DNA reads TGCGCCAGCAGCGCCACAGGGGGCAGGGAGACCCAGTACTTC.

This clone was seen only once. The chain carries TRBV6-8 and TRBJ1-6, with D possibly being TRBD1 (5 bases). Looked up from germline, CDR1 is MNHGY and CDR2 is SAAAGT. V lost 2 bases to trimming and J lost 4 bases, with 12 bases between them. The CDR3 length is 16 residues. In nucleotides, the CDR3 is TGTGCCAGCAGTTACGGTAAGACAGTATATAATTCACCCCTCCACTTT. It specifies CASSYGKTVYNSPLHF.

The chain couples TRBV9 to TRBJ1-4; D unresolved. Germline V gene sequence: CDR1 SGDLS, CDR2 YYNGEE. The V end lost 0 bases, the J end lost 0 bases, and 6 bases lay between the germline ends. CDR3 length: 15 amino acids. CDR3 protein: CASSVGETTNEKLFF. The CDR3 nucleotides read TGTGCCAGCAGCGTAGGAGAGACAACTAATGAAAAACTGTTTTTT.

About this clone: The sample has other DNA sequences that encode this CDR3 too. This chain joins TRBV7-9 and TRBJ2-2, with D uncertain. The CDR3 covers 14 residues. Trimming pared 1 base from V and 1 base from J, leaving 4 bases between. Germline loops: CDR1 SEHNR, CDR2 FQNEAQ (reference sequence). CDR3 residues: CASSLGGNTGELFF. The CDR3 region has the DNA TGTGCCAGCAGCTTAGGCGGGAACACCGGGGAGCTGTTTTTT.

The chain couples TRBV9 to TRBJ2-5; D call uncertain. The V and J ends lost 3 bases and 5 bases respectively, with 11 bases between them. The CDR3 totals 13 residues. CDR1 SGDLS and CDR2 YYNGEE come from the germline V gene. The CDR3 protein is CASSAGAPETQYF. DNA of the CDR3: TGTGCCAGCAGCGCCGGAGCCCCCGAGACCCAGTACTTC.

The CDR3 bases are TGTGCCTGGGAGAACGGGCGGGATGAGCAGTTCTTC. Its translation: CAWENGRDEQFF. The chain links TRBV30 to TRBJ2-1, with D perhaps matching TRBD2 (5 bases). V was pared by 5 bases and J by 8 bases, with 13 bases between. Germline V gene lookup returns CDR1 GTSNPN and CDR2 SVGIG (reference sequence). CDR3 length: 12 residues.

To note about this clone: A read error may account for a junction end that differs from germline. V and J are TRBV30 and TRBJ2-3; 7 nucleotides agree with TRBD2. CDR3 length: 12 residues. Germline CDR1 is GTSNPN and CDR2 is SVGIG (reference sequence). For the CDR3, the DNA is TGTGCCGGGAGGGGAGCCACAGATACGCAGTATTTT. Translated, it gives CAGRGATDTQYF.

The chain joins TRBV29-1 to TRBJ1-4; D might be TRBD1 (5 bases). CDR3 length: 13 amino acids. The V gene's germline CDR1 is SQVTM and CDR2 ANQGSEA. V lost 6 bases to trimming and J lost 7 bases, with 15 bases between them. The CDR3 sequence is CSVYRSEGEKLFF. DNA of the CDR3: TGCAGCGTGTACAGGTCGGAGGGTGAAAAACTGTTTTTT.

V gene TRBV5-5 combines with J gene TRBJ2-1; 12 bases map to TRBD2. The length of the CDR3 is 16 residues. The V gene's germline CDR1 is SGHKS and CDR2 YYEKEE (reference sequence). V shed 2 bases, J shed 7 bases, and the junction held 7 bases outside the gene matches. CDR3 DNA: TGTGCCAGCAGCTTCGCCGGGACTAGCGGGCGGAATGAGCAGTTCTTC. Protein product: CASSFAGTSGRNEQFF.

The chain recombines TRBV4-1 with TRBJ1-2, with D possibly TRBD1 on 5 matching bases. Trimming shortened V by 6 bases and J by 8 bases, and 13 bases separated the two germline ends. The CDR3 contains 12 residues. The germline V gene encodes CDR1 MGHRA and CDR2 YSYEKL. The CDR3 region has the DNA TGCGCCAGCAGTCCAGGGTACGGAGGCTACACCTTC. Its protein product is CASSPGYGGYTF.

The sample holds a few counts of this clone. V gene TRBV7-2 combines with J gene TRBJ2-7; 8 bases are a match to TRBD2. Germline CDR1 and CDR2: SGHTA and FQGNSA. The CDR3 is 14 amino acids. The trim removed 5 bases at V and 6 bases at J, leaving 9 bases unmatched. In DNA form, the CDR3 reads TGTGCCAGCAGCCGGAGCGGGGGAAGGGTCGAGCAGTACGTC. Amino acids: CASSRSGGRVEQYV.

This rearrangement joins TRBV29-1 to TRBJ1-2; TRBD1 matches at 7 bases. The germline gives CDR1 SQVTM, CDR2 ANQGSEA. V trimming: 1 base; J trimming: 3 bases; junction bases outside the gene matches: 11. The CDR3 extends over 16 amino acids. The CDR3 sequence is CSVEVLRGGRDYGYTF. CDR3 coding DNA: TGCAGCGTTGAAGTTCTCAGGGGGGGCAGGGACTATGGCTACACCTTC.

In DNA form, the CDR3 reads TGTGCCAGCAGAAAGACAGGGGGCTACACTGAAGCTTTCTTT. Translation: CASRKTGGYTEAFF. The V gene is TRBV6-6, the J gene TRBJ1-1; 10 bases line up with TRBD1. From germline, CDR1 is MNHNY and CDR2 SVGAGI (reference sequence). CDR3 length: 14 residues. The trim removed 6 bases at V and 3 bases at J, leaving 4 bases unmatched.